These T cell receptor beta chains were read from a single sample in a study of blood T cell repertoires in COVID-19. Assay: immunoSEQ multiplex PCR; the TCRdb copy retains only in-frame clones and omits some. Of roughly 49,000 clones listed, 80% to 90% are singletons. The source material was peripheral blood. The receptors here all came from a man in his sixties with active COVID-19. The CDR3 runs from the conserved cysteine through the conserved F or W.

V	CDR3
TRBV2	CAITPRDRAYNEQFF
TRBV3-1/TRBV3-2	CASSQVGGRSSEQYF
TRBV9	CASSVGDRVLGPQHF
TRBV5-4	CASSKSTENYGYTF
TRBV6-1	CASSEALPREGDEQFF
TRBV7-9	CASSRTSFNEKLFF
TRBV28	CAPTRMHSNQPQHF
TRBV10-3	CAISGSGGGNQPQHF
TRBV7-3	CASSLASGGKTQYF
TRBV6-2/TRBV6-3	CASSLQETQYF
TRBV5-8	CASSLGQDNIQYF
TRBV7-3	CASSLTSGVHNEQFF
TRBV6-5	CASRRDREMNTEAFF
TRBV6-1	CATRTGTSYLGELFF
TRBV9	CASSVGASGSVGTDTQYF
TRBV3-1/TRBV3-2	CASSHRAARAGNEQFF
TRBV9	CASSVELASYEQYF
TRBV2	CASSVELAHEQYF
TRBV13	CASSLASRAGGSYEQYF
TRBV7-2	CASSFSGGAYNEQFF
TRBV14	CASSQDGGQDGTYSNQPQHF
TRBV7-2	CASSLGLAGGPRGETQYF
TRBV5-1	CASSIGTSGTYEQYF
TRBV2	CASSASGETQYF
TRBV6-5	CASSRDRVRAEAFF
TRBV13	CASSSKLVDTQYF
TRBV21-1	CASSRGLPYEQYF
TRBV5-1	CASSQSTGTYNEQFF